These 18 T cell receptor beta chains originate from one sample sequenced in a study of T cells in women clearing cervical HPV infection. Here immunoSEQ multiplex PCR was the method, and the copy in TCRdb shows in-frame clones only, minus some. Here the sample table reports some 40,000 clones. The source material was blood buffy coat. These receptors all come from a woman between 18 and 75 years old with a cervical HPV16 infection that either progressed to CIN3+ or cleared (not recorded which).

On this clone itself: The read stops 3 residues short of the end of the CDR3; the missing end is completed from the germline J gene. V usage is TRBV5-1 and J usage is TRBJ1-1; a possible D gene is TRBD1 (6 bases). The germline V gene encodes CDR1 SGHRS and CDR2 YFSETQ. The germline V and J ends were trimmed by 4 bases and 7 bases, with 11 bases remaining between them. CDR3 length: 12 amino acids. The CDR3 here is CASSTGTGEAFF. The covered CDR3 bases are TGCGCCAGCAGCACAGGGACGGGTGAA.

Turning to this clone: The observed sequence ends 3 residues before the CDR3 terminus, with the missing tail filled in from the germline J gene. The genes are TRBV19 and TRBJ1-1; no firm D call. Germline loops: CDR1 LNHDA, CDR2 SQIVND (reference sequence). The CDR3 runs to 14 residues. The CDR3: CASSIDRLGSAAFF. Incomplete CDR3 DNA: TGTGCCAGTAGTATAGATAGGTTAGGCAGCGCG.

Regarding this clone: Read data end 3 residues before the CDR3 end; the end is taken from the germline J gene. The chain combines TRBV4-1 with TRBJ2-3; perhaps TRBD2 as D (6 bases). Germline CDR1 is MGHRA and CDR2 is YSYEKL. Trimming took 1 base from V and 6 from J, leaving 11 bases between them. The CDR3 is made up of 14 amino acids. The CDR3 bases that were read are TGCGCCAGCAGCCAAGGGTCTAGCGCCGATACG. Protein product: CASSQGSSADT. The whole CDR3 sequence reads CASSQGSSADTQYF.

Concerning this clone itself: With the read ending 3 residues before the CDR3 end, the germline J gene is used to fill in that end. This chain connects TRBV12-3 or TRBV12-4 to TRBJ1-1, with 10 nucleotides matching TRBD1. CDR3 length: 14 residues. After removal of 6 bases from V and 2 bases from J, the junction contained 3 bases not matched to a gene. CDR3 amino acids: CASSRQGANTEAFF. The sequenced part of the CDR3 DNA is TGTGCCAGCAGCCGACAGGGGGCAAACACTGAA.

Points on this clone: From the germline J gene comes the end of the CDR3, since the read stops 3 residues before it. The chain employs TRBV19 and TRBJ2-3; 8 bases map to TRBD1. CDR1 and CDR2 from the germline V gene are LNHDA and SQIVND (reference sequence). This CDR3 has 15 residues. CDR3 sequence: CASSIWAGGEQPQYF. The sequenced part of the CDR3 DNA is TGTGCCAGTAGTATATGGGCAGGGGGCGAACAGCCG.

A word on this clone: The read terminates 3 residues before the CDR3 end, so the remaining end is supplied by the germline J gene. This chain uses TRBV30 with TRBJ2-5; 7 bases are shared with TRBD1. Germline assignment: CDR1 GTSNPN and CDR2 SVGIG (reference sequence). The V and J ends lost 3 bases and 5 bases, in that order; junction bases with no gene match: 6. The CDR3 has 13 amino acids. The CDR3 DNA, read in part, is TGTGCCTGGAGCTCAGGGGGTGGGGAGACC. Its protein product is CAWSSGGGET. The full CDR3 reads CAWSSGGGETQYF.

The CDR3 sequence: CASSPPGSGGTEQFF. The part of the CDR3 DNA that was read is TGTGCCAGTAGCCCACCGGGAAGCGGGGGGACTGAG. V gene TRBV19 combines with J gene TRBJ2-1, with TRBD2 identical over 9 bases. The read ends 3 residues early relative to the CDR3; the germline J gene fills the gap. Trimming cost V 6 bases and J 9 bases; bases outside gene matches: 12. CDR1 is LNHDA, CDR2 SQIVND, per germline (reference sequence). The length of the CDR3 is 15 residues. Full variable domain (rest looked up from reference TRBV19 and TRBJ2-1): DGGITQSPKYLFRKEGQNVTLSCEQNLNHDAMYWYRQDPGQGLRLIYYSQIVNDFQKGDIAEGYSVSREKKESFPLTVTSAQKNPTAFYLCASSPPGSGGTEQFFGPGTRLTVL.

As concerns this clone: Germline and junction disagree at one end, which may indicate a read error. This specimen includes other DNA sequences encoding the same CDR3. The DNA read from the CDR3 is TGTGCCAGCAGCGAAACAGGGGCTGGAAACACA. It is translated as CASSETGAGNT. The whole CDR3 reads CASSETGAGNTIYF. The chain is built from TRBV7-2 and TRBJ1-3, with 7 positions matching TRBD1. The read halts 3 residues ahead of the CDR3 end, with the missing end drawn from the germline J gene. The CDR3 contains 14 residues. Germline V gene sequence: CDR1 SGHTA, CDR2 FQGNSA.

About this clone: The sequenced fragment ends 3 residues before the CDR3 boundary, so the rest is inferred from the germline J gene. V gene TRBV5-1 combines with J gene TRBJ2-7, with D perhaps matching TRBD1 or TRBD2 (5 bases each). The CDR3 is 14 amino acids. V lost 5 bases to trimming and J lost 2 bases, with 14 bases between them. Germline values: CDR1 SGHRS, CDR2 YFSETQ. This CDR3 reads CASRRERGAYEQYF. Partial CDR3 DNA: TGCGCCAGCAGAAGAGAGAGGGGAGCCTACGAG.

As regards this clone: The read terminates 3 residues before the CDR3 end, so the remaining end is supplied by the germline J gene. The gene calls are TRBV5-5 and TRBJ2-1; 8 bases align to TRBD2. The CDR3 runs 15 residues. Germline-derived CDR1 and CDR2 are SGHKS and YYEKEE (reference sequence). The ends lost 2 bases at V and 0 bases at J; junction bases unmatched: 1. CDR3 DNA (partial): TGTGCCAGCAGCTTCACTAGCGGCTCCTACAATGAG. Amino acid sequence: CASSFTSGSYNE. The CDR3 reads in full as CASSFTSGSYNEQFF.

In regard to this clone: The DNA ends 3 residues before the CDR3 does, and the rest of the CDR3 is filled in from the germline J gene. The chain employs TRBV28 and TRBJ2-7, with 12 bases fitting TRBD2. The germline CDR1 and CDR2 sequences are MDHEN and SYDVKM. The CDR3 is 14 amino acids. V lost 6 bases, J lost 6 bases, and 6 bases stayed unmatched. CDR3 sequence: CASSLTSGSGEQYF. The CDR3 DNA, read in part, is TGTGCCAGCAGCTTGACTAGCGGGAGTGGCGAG.

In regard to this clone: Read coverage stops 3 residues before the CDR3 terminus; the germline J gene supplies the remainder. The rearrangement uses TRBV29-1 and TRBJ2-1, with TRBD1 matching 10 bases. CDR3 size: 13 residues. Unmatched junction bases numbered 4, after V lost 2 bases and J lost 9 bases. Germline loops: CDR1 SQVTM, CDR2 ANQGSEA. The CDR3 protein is CSVEPGQGREQFF. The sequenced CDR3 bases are TGCAGCGTTGAACCGGGACAGGGGCGTGAG.

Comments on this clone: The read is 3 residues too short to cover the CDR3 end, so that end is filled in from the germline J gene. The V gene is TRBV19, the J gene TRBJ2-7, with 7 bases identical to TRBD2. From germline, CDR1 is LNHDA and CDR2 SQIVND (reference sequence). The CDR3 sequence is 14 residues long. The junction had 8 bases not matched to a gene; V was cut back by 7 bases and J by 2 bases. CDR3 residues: CASNKRGSPYEQYF. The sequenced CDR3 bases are TGTGCCAGTAATAAGCGGGGATCCCCCTACGAG.

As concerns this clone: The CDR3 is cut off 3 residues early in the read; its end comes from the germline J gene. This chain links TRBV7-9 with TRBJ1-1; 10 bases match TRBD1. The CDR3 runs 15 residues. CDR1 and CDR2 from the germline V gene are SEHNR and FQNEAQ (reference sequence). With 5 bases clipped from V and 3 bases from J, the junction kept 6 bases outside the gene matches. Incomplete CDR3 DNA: TGTGCCAGCAGCCCGGGACAGGGGCGTTACACTGAA. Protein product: CASSPGQGRYTE. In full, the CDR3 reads CASSPGQGRYTEAFF.

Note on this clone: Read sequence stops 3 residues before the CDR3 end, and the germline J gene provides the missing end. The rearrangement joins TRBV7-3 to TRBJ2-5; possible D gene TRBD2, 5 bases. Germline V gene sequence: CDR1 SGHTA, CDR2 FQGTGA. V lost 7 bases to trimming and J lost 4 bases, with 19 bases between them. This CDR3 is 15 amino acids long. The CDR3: CASTPGGVAGETQYF. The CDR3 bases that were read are TGTGCCAGCACCCCCGGTGGAGTTGCGGGAGAGACC.

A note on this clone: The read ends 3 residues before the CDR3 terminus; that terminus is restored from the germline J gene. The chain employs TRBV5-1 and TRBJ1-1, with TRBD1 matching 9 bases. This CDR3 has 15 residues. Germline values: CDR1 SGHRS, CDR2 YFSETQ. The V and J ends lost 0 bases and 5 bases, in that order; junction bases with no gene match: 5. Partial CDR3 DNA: TGCGCCAGCAGCTTGGAACAGGGGGCGGGAACTGAA. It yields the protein CASSLEQGAGTE. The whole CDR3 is CASSLEQGAGTEAFF. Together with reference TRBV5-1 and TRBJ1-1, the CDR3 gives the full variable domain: KAGVTQTPRYLIKTRGQQVTLSCSPISGHRSVSWYQQTPGQGLQFLFEYFSETQRNKGNFPGRFSGRQFSNSRSEMNVSTLELGDSALYLCASSLEQGAGTEAFFGQGTRLTVV.

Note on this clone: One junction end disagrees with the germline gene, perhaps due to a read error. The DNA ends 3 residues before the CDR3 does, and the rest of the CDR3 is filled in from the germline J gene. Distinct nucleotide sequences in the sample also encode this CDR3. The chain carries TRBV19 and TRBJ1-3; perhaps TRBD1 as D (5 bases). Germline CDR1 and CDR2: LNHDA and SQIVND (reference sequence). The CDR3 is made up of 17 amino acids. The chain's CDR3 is CARPTGSPTLSGNTIYF. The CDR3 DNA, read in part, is TGTGCCAGACCTACAGGATCACCCACTCTCTCTGGAAACACG. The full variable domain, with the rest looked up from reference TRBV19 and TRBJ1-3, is DGGITQSPKYLFRKEGQNVTLSCEQNLNHDAMYWYRQDPGQGLRLIYYSQIVNDFQKGDIAEGYSVSREKKESFPLTVTSAQKNPTAFYLCARPTGSPTLSGNTIYFGEGSWLTVV.

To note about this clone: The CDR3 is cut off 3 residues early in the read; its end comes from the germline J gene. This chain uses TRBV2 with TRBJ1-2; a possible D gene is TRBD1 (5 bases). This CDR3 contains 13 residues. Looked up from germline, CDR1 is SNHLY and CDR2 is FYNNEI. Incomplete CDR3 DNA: TGTGCCAGCAGTGAAAGCCAGGGCCGGGGC. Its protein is CASSESQGRG. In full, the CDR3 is CASSESQGRGYTF.